This entry features one T cell receptor (beta chain) sequence. Its antigen is not identified. Germline V CDR1 and CDR2: SGHAT, FQNNGV. V dropped 5 bases and J dropped 8; count of bases not matched to a gene: 10. This CDR3 spans 15 amino acids. This sample was included in a study of cytomegalovirus exposure and HLA in healthy donors. Study-wide background: Unique TCRs from HLA-typed donors, roughly 87 million of them, were held in an early data release. Findings and limits, study-wide: Later on, an analysis found that several of the most significant clusters appeared to be linked to common viral pathogens, which included parvovirus B19. Among the sequence variants, a highly shared cluster was likely an artifact of sequencing. Three chains linked to CMV were shown in vitro to be specific for CMV antigens.

PCR used 60 Vbeta primers and 13 Jbeta primers. Sequenced by immunoSEQ multiplex PCR; TCRdb stores in-frame clones only, minus some. Among some 220,000 clones listed, about 89% were seen once. V usage is TRBV11-2 and J usage is TRBJ1-4, with 8 bases identical to TRBD1. This sequence was found in a woman aged 18-29 years in good health and CMV-seronegative. Source material: PBMCs. CDR3 residues: CASSVNRGSVEKLFF. CDR3 DNA sequence: TGTGCCAGCAGCGTAAACAGGGGGTCAGTGGAAAAACTGTTTTTT.